These 21 T cell receptor beta chains share one sample of origin, sequenced in a study of blood T cells in healthy people across ages (dated by TCRdb to about 2015). The library was produced with 5' RACE. TCRdb lists the instrument as Illumina HiSeq 2500. A second PCR of roughly 6 to 11 cycles was run with a J-beta primer mix and a sample-barcoded 5' primer. The raw public reads went through TCRdb reprocessing: fastp at Q25, MiXCR clone calling, in-frame beta chains kept. Rows are combined by CDR3 protein, so each entry shows the most common genes and DNA. This sample has around 1,500,000 distinct CDR3 sequences in its table, and roughly 27% of those were observed once. The ten largest clones take up roughly 8% of the sample. Sequencing was carried out using blood. These receptors all stem from a woman aged 25-40 years in good health.

This clonotype was detected ten times or more. The chain carries TRBV5-1 and TRBJ2-7; 10 positions agree with TRBD1. The germline V gene has CDR1 SGHRS and CDR2 YFSETQ. This CDR3 region has 14 residues. J was trimmed by 2 bases and V by 6 bases; bases with no gene match: 5. Here the CDR3 DNA reads TGCGCCAGCACTGGGACAGGGGTAGCCTACGAGCAGTACTTC. The encoded protein is CASTGTGVAYEQYF. Full variable domain (rest looked up from reference TRBV5-1 and TRBJ2-7): KAGVTQTPRYLIKTRGQQVTLSCSPISGHRSVSWYQQTPGQGLQFLFEYFSETQRNKGNFPGRFSGRQFSNSRSEMNVSTLELGDSALYLCASTGTGVAYEQYFGPGTRLTVT.

This clonotype was detected a few times. The genes are TRBV5-4 and TRBJ2-1, with a weak D call TRBD2 (5 bases). Germline assignment: CDR1 SGHNT and CDR2 YYREEE (reference sequence). The CDR3 extends over 15 amino acids. V lost 2 bases and J 5 bases, leaving 14 bases between the germline ends. This chain's CDR3 is CASSFRRDYNNEQFF. In DNA form, the CDR3 reads TGTGCCAGCAGCTTTAGGCGAGACTACAACAATGAGCAGTTCTTC.

This clonotype was recorded a few times. The chain recombines TRBV7-8 with TRBJ2-2, with 8 positions matching TRBD1. The junction had 9 bases not matched to a gene; V was cut back by 8 bases and J by 1 base. The CDR3 extends over 16 amino acids. Germline CDR1 is SGHVS and CDR2 is FQNEAQ. CDR3 amino acids: CASGSHGQGNTGELFF. DNA of the CDR3: TGTGCCAGCGGATCTCATGGACAGGGGAACACCGGGGAGCTGTTTTTT.

The chain uses TRBV20-1 and TRBJ2-1; possibly TRBD2 for D (5 bases). The CDR3 is 15 amino acids. Germline V CDR1 and CDR2: DFQATT, SNEGSKA (reference sequence). Trimming took 3 bases from V and 4 from J, leaving 16 bases between them. The CDR3 reads CSASLRREKYNEQFF. CDR3 bases: TGCAGTGCTAGTTTGCGTCGGGAAAAATACAATGAGCAGTTCTTC.

Many counts were recorded for this clonotype. The V call is TRBV10-3, the J call TRBJ2-7; 8 bases map to TRBD1. J was trimmed by 5 bases and V by 2 bases; bases with no gene match: 11. The CDR3 is 16 amino acids. Germline CDR1 is ENHRY and CDR2 is SYGVKD. For the CDR3, the DNA is TGTGCCATCAGTGAGCAGGCCGGGACAGGCCCTGACGAGCAGTACTTC. This sequence encodes CAISEQAGTGPDEQYF.

The chain employs TRBV27 and TRBJ2-4; D is uncertain. The CDR3 runs to 15 residues. Per germline, CDR1 MNHEY and CDR2 SMNVEV (reference sequence). V gave up 5 bases and J gave up 5 bases, with 16 bases separating them. Here the CDR3 reads CASSPGINRENIQYF. The CDR3 nucleotides are TGTGCCAGCAGTCCTGGGATCAATCGGGAAAACATTCAGTACTTC.

The rearrangement uses TRBV28 and TRBJ2-7, with 10 nucleotides matching TRBD1. The CDR3 extends over 16 amino acids. The V gene end was trimmed by 5 bases and the J gene end by 2 bases; junction bases not matched to a gene: 9. Germline V gives CDR1 MDHEN, CDR2 SYDVKM. Written as DNA, the CDR3 is TGTGCCAGCAGTGCGGGGACAGGGGCCCCACCCTACGAGCAGTACTTC. This gives the protein CASSAGTGAPPYEQYF. The full variable domain, with the rest looked up from reference TRBV28 and TRBJ2-7, is DVKVTQSSRYLVKRTGEKVFLECVQDMDHENMFWYRQDPGLGLRLIYFSYDVKMKEKGDIPEGYSVSREKKERFSLILESASTNQTSMYLCASSAGTGAPPYEQYFGPGTRLTVT.

V is TRBV6-6 and J is TRBJ2-3; possible D gene TRBD2, 6 bases. From germline, CDR1 is MNHNY and CDR2 SVGAGI (reference sequence). The CDR3 is 15 amino acids. V shed 5 bases and J shed 2 bases, with 14 bases lying between them. The CDR3 loop is CASSKMASATDTQYF. In DNA, the CDR3 is TGTGCCAGCAGTAAAATGGCTAGCGCCACAGATACGCAGTATTTT.

This chain connects TRBV6-6 to TRBJ2-2; the D is unclear. Trimming took off 2 bases at V and 8 bases at J, with 12 bases between the two ends. This CDR3 spans 14 amino acids. Per germline, CDR1 MNHNY and CDR2 SVGAGI (reference sequence). CDR3 DNA: TGTGCCAGCAGTTACGACCAACTGATGGGGGAGCTGTTTTTT. Translated: CASSYDQLMGELFF.

This clonotype has more than one count but fewer than ten. This chain links TRBV25-1 with TRBJ2-7; 8 bases fit TRBD2. The junction had 5 bases not matched to a gene; V was cut back by 4 bases and J by 3 bases. CDR3 length: 14 residues. Per germline, CDR1 MGHDK and CDR2 SYGVNS. In DNA form, the CDR3 reads TGTGCCAGCAGTGCTGCGGGGGGTATCTACGAGCAGTACTTC. Translated: CASSAAGGIYEQYF.

The chain has TRBV27 and TRBJ2-1, with 10 bases matching TRBD1. The V and J ends lost 3 bases and 13 bases, in that order; junction bases with no gene match: 6. Germline assignment: CDR1 MNHEY and CDR2 SMNVEV (reference sequence). This CDR3 contains 13 residues. CDR3 amino acids: CASSFSGQGRQFF. Here the CDR3 DNA reads TGTGCCAGCAGTTTCTCGGGACAGGGGAGACAGTTCTTC.

This clonotype has a count of ten or more. This chain's CDR3 is CSVLKRLAGGPQETQYF. The CDR3 region has the DNA TGCAGCGTCCTCAAGCGGCTAGCGGGGGGTCCTCAAGAGACCCAGTACTTC. V is TRBV29-1 and J is TRBJ2-5, with 11 bases matching TRBD2. This CDR3 has 17 amino acids. V was pared by 6 bases and J by 2 bases, with 14 bases of the junction left unmatched. The germline gives CDR1 SQVTM, CDR2 ANQGSEA.

As to this clonotype: Since a much larger clone is just one base distant, this may be a read error. V is TRBV20-1 and J is TRBJ2-1, with 11 bases fitting TRBD2. J gave up 7 bases and V 2 bases, and 4 bases lay outside the gene matches. This CDR3 contains 14 residues. Germline CDR1 and CDR2: DFQATT and SNEGSKA (reference sequence). The CDR3 DNA follows: TGCAGTGCTAGACTTAGCGGGGGGGGGAATGAGCAGTTCTTC. Protein: CSARLSGGGNEQFF.

The chain employs TRBV7-2 and TRBJ1-2; D remains ambiguous. V was trimmed by 5 bases and J by 3 bases, leaving 10 bases between them. Germline V lookup: CDR1 SGHTA, CDR2 FQGNSA. The CDR3 loop spans 13 amino acids. In nucleotides, the CDR3 is TGTGCCAGCAGCGGCCTGCACGACTATGGCTACACCTTC. Translating it yields CASSGLHDYGYTF.

This chain joins TRBV30 and TRBJ2-7, with D perhaps matching TRBD1 or TRBD2 (5 bases each). The V end lost 4 bases, the J end lost 0 bases, and 16 bases lay between the germline ends. CDR3 length equals 15 residues. CDR1 GTSNPN and CDR2 SVGIG come from the germline V gene (reference sequence). CDR3 sequence reads: CAWTLGPPSSYEQYF. The DNA of the CDR3 is TGTGCCTGGACCTTGGGACCCCCCAGCTCCTACGAGCAGTACTTC. Variable domain in full (rest from reference TRBV30 and TRBJ2-7): SQTIHQWPATLVQPVGSPLSLECTVEGTSNPNLYWYRQAAGRGLQLLFYSVGIGQISSEVPQNLSASRPQDRQFILSSKKLLLSDSGFYLCAWTLGPPSSYEQYFGPGTRLTVT.

This clonotype was counted many times. One end of the junction does not line up with germline, which may come from a read error. J is TRBJ2-1 and V is TRBV18; D is unclear. Germline V gene sequence: CDR1 KGHSH, CDR2 LQKENI. CDR3 size: 15 residues. Here the CDR3 reads CASSPLAASYNEQFF. As DNA, the CDR3 is TGCGCCAGCAGCCCCCTGGCGGCCTCCTACAATGAGCAGTTCTTC.

The V call is TRBV28, the J call TRBJ1-4, with 10 nucleotides matching TRBD1. The ends lost 8 bases at V and 8 bases at J; junction bases unmatched: 8. This CDR3 is built from 14 residues. Germline values: CDR1 MDHEN, CDR2 SYDVKM. This CDR3 reads CASQPGTGVEKLFF. For the CDR3, the DNA is TGTGCCAGCCAGCCCGGGACAGGGGTGGAAAAACTGTTTTTT.

This clonotype was detected a few times. The V and J genes are TRBV7-3 and TRBJ1-5; possibly TRBD1 for D (5 bases). The CDR3 consists of 19 residues. Germline V lookup: CDR1 SGHTA, CDR2 FQGTGA. Trimming cost V 6 bases and J 1 base, with 25 bases left between them. CDR3 region: CASSPNLGQGGGSNQPQHF. CDR3 sequence (DNA): TGTGCCAGCAGTCCTAATCTGGGGCAGGGAGGAGGAAGCAATCAGCCCCAGCATTTT. Complete variable domain (other parts from reference TRBV7-3 and TRBJ1-5): GAGVSQTPSNKVTEKGKYVELRCDPISGHTALYWYRQSLGQGPEFLIYFQGTGAADDSGLPNDRFFAVRPEGSVSTLKIQRTERGDSAVYLCASSPNLGQGGGSNQPQHFGDGTRLSIL.

This clonotype was counted a few times. The J gene is TRBJ1-2, the V gene TRBV7-6, with 7 nucleotides matching TRBD1. Unmatched junction bases numbered 8, after V lost 2 bases and J lost 8 bases. This CDR3 contains 14 residues. Germline V lookup: CDR1 SGHVS, CDR2 FNYEAQ. CDR3 amino acids: CASSLREGARGYTF. The CDR3, as DNA: TGTGCCAGCAGCTTAAGGGAGGGGGCGCGGGGCTACACCTTC.

This clonotype was observed a handful of times. This chain uses TRBV5-1 with TRBJ1-5; TRBD1 is a possible D gene (5 bases). Germline V CDR1 and CDR2: SGHRS, YFSETQ. The CDR3 has 15 amino acids. Between the trimmed V and J ends, which lost 2 bases and 0 bases, there was a span of 9 bases. The CDR3 DNA sequence: TGCGCCAGCAGCTTTCAGGGAGATAGCAATCAGCCCCAGCATTTT. Its translation: CASSFQGDSNQPQHF.

V is TRBV7-6 and J is TRBJ1-4; D not resolved. This CDR3 is built from 16 residues. V was cut by 5 bases and J by 4 bases, with 17 bases left in between. CDR1 and CDR2 (germline): SGHVS, FNYEAQ. The CDR3 loop reads CASSPKAAPDNEKLFF. DNA for the CDR3: TGTGCCAGCAGCCCAAAGGCCGCGCCCGATAATGAAAAACTGTTTTTT. Based on the CDR3 plus reference TRBV7-6 and TRBJ1-4, the full variable domain is GAGVSQSPRYKVTKRGQDVALRCDPISGHVSLYWYRQALGQGPEFLTYFNYEAQQDKSGLPNDRFSAERPEGSISTLTIQRTEQRDSAMYRCASSPKAAPDNEKLFFGSGTQLSVL.